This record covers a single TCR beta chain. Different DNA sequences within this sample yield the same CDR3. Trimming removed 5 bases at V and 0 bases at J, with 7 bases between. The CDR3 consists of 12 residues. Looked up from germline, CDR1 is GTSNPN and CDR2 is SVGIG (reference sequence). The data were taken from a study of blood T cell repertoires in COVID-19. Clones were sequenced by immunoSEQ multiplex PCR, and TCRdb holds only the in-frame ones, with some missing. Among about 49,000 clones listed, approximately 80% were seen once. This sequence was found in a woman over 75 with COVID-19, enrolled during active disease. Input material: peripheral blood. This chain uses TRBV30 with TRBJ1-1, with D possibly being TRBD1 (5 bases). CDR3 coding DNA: TGTGCCTGGGGACACTTGAACACTGAAGCTTTCTTT. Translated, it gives CAWGHLNTEAFF.